This note documents a single T cell receptor beta chain sequence. Its specificity is unknown. This sample stems from a study of shared clonotypes between healthy human individuals. Whole-study results and caveats: Non-shared clonotypes showed lower generation probabilities than clonotypes common to all four donors. In four donors, around 4.5% of naive CD4 clonotypes appeared in common. Sequencing depth was expected to affect clonotype sharing among donors.

Naivety among CD8 cells was defined by CD45RO negativity and positive CCR7 selection, thereby excluding terminally differentiated effector memory CD45RA+ cells. From germline, CDR1 is SGHKS and CDR2 YYEKEE (reference sequence). The trim removed 5 bases at V and 5 bases at J, leaving 11 bases unmatched. The CDR3 contains 16 residues. At deep level, the assay was performed. The protocol was immunoSEQ multiplex PCR, while the TCRdb copy is restricted to in-frame clones and leaves out a portion. The table records 600,000 or so clones, roughly 98% of them present only once. Sequencing input: naive CD8+ T cells sorted from blood. The sequence came from a man aged 30 to 45 in good health. V is TRBV5-5 and J is TRBJ2-1; TRBD2 matches 9 bases. The CDR3 region has the DNA TGTGCCAGCAGGCGGAGCCCTGCGGGAGGGAACAATGAGCAGTTCTTC. Translating it yields CASRRSPAGGNNEQFF.